The 21 T cell receptor beta chains presented below share a single source sample, sequenced in a study of neoadjuvant anti-PD-1 for oral cavity cancer. This table comes from immunoSEQ multiplex PCR, and its TCRdb copy is limited to in-frame clones, with some not included. The sample includes over 15,000 clones, approximately 67% of them seen just once. This specimen consisted of PBMCs, obtained before nivolumab (anti-PD-1) treatment. The receptors were gathered from a person aged 35-80 years with oral cavity squamous cell carcinoma.

There are a few counts of this clone. V is TRBV19 and J is TRBJ1-5; weak D call: TRBD1 (5 bases). The V gene lost 3 bases and the J gene lost 4 bases, with 7 bases spanning the gap. Per germline, CDR1 LNHDA and CDR2 SQIVND (reference sequence). The CDR3 sequence is 13 residues long. The CDR3, as DNA: TGTGCCAGTAGTATTGGGACGAATCAGCCCCAGCATTTT. This sequence encodes CASSIGTNQPQHF.

This chain connects TRBV9 to TRBJ2-1, with 13 bases identical to TRBD2. V was pared by 4 bases and J by 7 bases, with 5 bases of the junction left unmatched. The germline gives CDR1 SGDLS, CDR2 YYNGEE. This CDR3 has 15 amino acids. The CDR3 DNA sequence: TGTGCCAGCAGCCCCCGGACTAGCGGGAGTAATGAGCAGTTCTTC. It specifies CASSPRTSGSNEQFF.

V usage is TRBV6-1 and J usage is TRBJ2-3; 12 nucleotides align to TRBD2. This CDR3 comprises 15 residues. Germline CDR1 reads MNHNS; CDR2 reads SASEGT. The V and J ends lost 7 bases and 0 bases, in that order; junction bases with no gene match: 2. Written as DNA, the CDR3 is TGTGCCAGCACCGGGACTAGCGGGAGCACAGATACGCAGTATTTT. Its protein is CASTGTSGSTDTQYF.

The rearrangement uses TRBV6-1 and TRBJ1-2; tentatively, D is TRBD1 (5 bases). This CDR3 contains 17 residues. Trimming stripped 0 bases from V and 5 bases from J, with 19 bases between. Germline assignment: CDR1 MNHNS and CDR2 SASEGT. The CDR3 DNA sequence: TGTGCCAGCAGTGAAGCTTACTCCGGGACCGACACTTATGGCTACACCTTC. Amino acids: CASSEAYSGTDTYGYTF.

The rearrangement uses TRBV19 and TRBJ2-2; a weak D match, TRBD1 (6 bases). V lost 5 bases and J 2 bases, leaving 18 bases between the germline ends. In germline, CDR1 is LNHDA, CDR2 SQIVND (reference sequence). This CDR3 contains 17 residues. The CDR3 region has the DNA TGTGCCAGTAGTCTACAGGGTACCTATCAAAACACCGGGGAGCTGTTTTTT. Its protein product is CASSLQGTYQNTGELFF.

The chain carries TRBV6-5 and TRBJ1-1; possibly TRBD1 for D (5 bases). V dropped 6 bases and J dropped 3 bases, with 14 bases sitting between them. Germline-derived CDR1 and CDR2 are MNHEY and SVGAGI. The CDR3 spans 14 residues. As DNA, the CDR3 is TGTGCCAGCAGCTCGGGACGGATTGACACTGAAGCTTTCTTT. It codes for CASSSGRIDTEAFF.

V usage is TRBV15 and J usage is TRBJ2-7; TRBD2 is a possible D gene (7 bases). The germline V gene encodes CDR1 LNHNV and CDR2 YYDKDF (reference sequence). V was pared by 5 bases and J by 2 bases, with 13 bases between. The CDR3 sequence is 14 residues long. The DNA of the CDR3 is TGTGCCACCAGCCGGGGGGCGGGACCCTACGAGCAGTACTTC. Encoded protein: CATSRGAGPYEQYF.

This clone has a handful of counts. The rearrangement uses TRBV2 and TRBJ2-7, with D tentatively TRBD1 (6 bases). The CDR3 length is 14 residues. Between the trimmed V and J ends, which lost 6 bases and 3 bases, there was a span of 15 bases. CDR1 SNHLY and CDR2 FYNNEI come from the germline V gene. The chain's CDR3 is CASRTRGSFYEQYF. Written as DNA, the CDR3 is TGTGCCAGCAGAACTAGGGGGAGTTTCTACGAGCAGTACTTC. The full variable domain, its missing parts supplied by reference TRBV2 and TRBJ2-7, is EPEVTQTPSHQVTQMGQEVILRCVPISNHLYFYWYRQILGQKVEFLVSFYNNEISEKSEIFDDQFSVERPDGSNFTLKIRSTKLEDSAMYFCASRTRGSFYEQYFGPGTRLTVT.

The V and J genes are TRBV5-6 and TRBJ1-2, with D perhaps TRBD1 (5 bases). Trimming took 4 bases from V and 4 from J, leaving 17 bases between them. The length of the CDR3 is 15 residues. Germline CDR1 is SGHDT and CDR2 is YYEEEE. This CDR3 is CASSRPGGASYGYTF. CDR3 bases: TGTGCCAGCAGCCGCCCTGGAGGGGCTTCCTATGGCTACACCTTC.

The genes are TRBV28 and TRBJ1-5; possible D gene TRBD1, 5 bases. The CDR3 runs 15 residues. Trimming stripped 6 bases from V and 2 bases from J, with 14 bases between. Germline V lookup: CDR1 MDHEN, CDR2 SYDVKM. The CDR3 sequence is CASRAGPTGNQPQHF. DNA of the CDR3: TGTGCCAGCAGGGCAGGCCCGACAGGCAATCAGCCCCAGCATTTT.

The chain combines TRBV2 with TRBJ1-2; 9 bases align to TRBD1. V was pared by 8 bases and J by 3 bases, with 4 bases of the junction left unmatched. Germline loops: CDR1 SNHLY, CDR2 FYNNEI. CDR3 length equals 13 residues. The CDR3 protein is CASGQGYDYGYTF. In DNA form, the CDR3 reads TGTGCCAGCGGACAGGGGTACGACTATGGCTACACCTTC.

The CDR3 region is CASSLTNEQYF. The CDR3, as DNA: TGTGCCAGCTCACTGACCAACGAGCAGTACTTC. The chain recombines TRBV18 with TRBJ2-7, with unresolved D. In germline, CDR1 is KGHSH, CDR2 LQKENI. The CDR3 is 11 amino acids. Trimming stripped 4 bases from V and 5 bases from J, with 6 bases between.

This clone was counted between two and nine times. The chain recombines TRBV7-9 with TRBJ1-5; D is undetermined. The CDR3 is made up of 15 amino acids. V dropped 2 bases and J dropped 0 bases, with 8 bases sitting between them. CDR1 is SEHNR, CDR2 FQNEAQ, per germline (reference sequence). CDR3 protein: CASSLTEDSNQPQHF. In DNA form, the CDR3 reads TGTGCCAGCAGCTTAACCGAGGATAGCAATCAGCCCCAGCATTTT. The full variable domain, its missing parts supplied by reference TRBV7-9 and TRBJ1-5, is DTGVSQNPRHKITKRGQNVTFRCDPISEHNRLYWYRQTLGQGPEFLTYFQNEAQLEKSRLLSDRFSAERPKGSFSTLEIQRTEQGDSAMYLCASSLTEDSNQPQHFGDGTRLSIL.

The V gene is TRBV2, the J gene TRBJ2-1; TRBD1 or TRBD2 may be the D gene (5 bases each). V was cut by 3 bases and J by 9 bases, with 15 bases left in between. This CDR3 comprises 14 residues. Germline CDR1 is SNHLY and CDR2 is FYNNEI. CDR3: CASSEGDGVGEQFF. CDR3 DNA: TGTGCCAGCAGTGAGGGGGACGGGGTCGGTGAGCAGTTCTTC.

This clone was picked up a small number of times. The chain employs TRBV2 and TRBJ1-4, with 8 bases that match TRBD1. CDR3 length: 14 residues. V lost 5 bases, J lost 10 bases, and 9 bases stayed unmatched. The germline V gene encodes CDR1 SNHLY and CDR2 FYNNEI. CDR3 sequence (DNA): TGTGCCAGCAGTCCTGACAGGGGAGCAGGAAAACTGTTTTTT. Protein product: CASSPDRGAGKLFF. Full variable domain (missing parts from reference TRBV2 and TRBJ1-4): EPEVTQTPSHQVTQMGQEVILRCVPISNHLYFYWYRQILGQKVEFLVSFYNNEISEKSEIFDDQFSVERPDGSNFTLKIRSTKLEDSAMYFCASSPDRGAGKLFFGSGTQLSVL.

Concerning this clone itself: A junction end diverges from the germline sequence, so it may reflect a read error. This chain connects TRBV7-7 to TRBJ2-2; possibly TRBD1 for D (5 bases). The CDR3 loop spans 17 amino acids. Per the germline V gene, CDR1 is SSHAT and CDR2 is FNYEAQ (reference sequence). The CDR3 sequence: CASSLGPAGINTGELFF. The CDR3 bases are TGTGCTAGCAGCTTAGGCCCGGCAGGGATTAACACCGGGGAGCTGTTTTTT.

This clone was seen a few times. V is TRBV6-5 and J is TRBJ2-7, with D perhaps matching TRBD2 (5 bases). Germline CDR1 is MNHEY and CDR2 is SVGAGI. There are 14 residues in the CDR3. V was cut by 6 bases and J by 5 bases, with 17 bases left in between. For the CDR3, the DNA is TGTGCCAGCAGCCCTATCGGGATGGAGGACGAGCAGTACTTC. Translated, it gives CASSPIGMEDEQYF.

This clone was recorded only once. The chain's CDR3 is CASSEPGSLLLAKNIQYF. Here the CDR3 DNA reads TGCGCCAGCAGTGAGCCCGGGAGTCTATTACTAGCCAAAAACATTCAGTACTTC. J is TRBJ2-4 and V is TRBV10-2, with D possibly TRBD2 on 6 matching bases. The CDR3 runs to 18 residues. The ends were cut back, 2 bases at V and 0 bases at J, with 17 bases in the middle. Germline CDR1 reads WSHSY; CDR2 reads SAAADI.

The chain uses TRBV6-5 and TRBJ1-2; the D gene is possibly TRBD1 (5 bases). V lost 5 bases and J lost 8, with 15 bases in between. Germline CDR1 and CDR2: MNHEY and SVGAGI. There are 13 residues in the CDR3. CDR3 sequence: CASSPGTERGYTF. DNA of the CDR3: TGTGCCAGCAGTCCCGGGACGGAAAGAGGCTACACCTTC.

V is TRBV29-1 and J is TRBJ2-5, with TRBD2 identical over 8 bases. Germline CDR1 and CDR2: SQVTM and ANQGSEA. This CDR3 is 14 amino acids long. The junction had 6 bases not matched to a gene; V was cut back by 1 base and J by 5 bases. CDR3 loop: CSVEGESGSETQYF. Written as DNA, the CDR3 is TGCAGCGTTGAAGGCGAAAGCGGGAGTGAGACCCAGTACTTC.

The chain joins TRBV29-1 to TRBJ2-1; tentative D call: TRBD1 (5 bases). In germline, CDR1 is SQVTM, CDR2 ANQGSEA. CDR3 length: 13 amino acids. The V and J ends lost 3 bases and 2 bases respectively, with 8 bases between them. CDR3 loop: CSVDRETYNEQFF. DNA for the CDR3: TGCAGCGTTGACAGGGAAACCTACAATGAGCAGTTCTTC.